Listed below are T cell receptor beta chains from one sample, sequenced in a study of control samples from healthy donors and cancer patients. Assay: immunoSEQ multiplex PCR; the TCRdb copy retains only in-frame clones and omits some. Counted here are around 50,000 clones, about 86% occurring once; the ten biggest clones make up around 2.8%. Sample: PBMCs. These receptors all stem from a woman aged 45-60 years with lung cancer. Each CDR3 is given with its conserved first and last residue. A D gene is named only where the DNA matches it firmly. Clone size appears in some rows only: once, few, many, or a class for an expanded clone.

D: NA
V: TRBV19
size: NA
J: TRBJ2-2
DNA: TGTGCCAGTAGTGGCAGCTTAGCGACCGGGGAGCTGTTTTTT
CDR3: CASSGSLATGELFF

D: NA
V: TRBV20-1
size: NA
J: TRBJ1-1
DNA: TGCAGTGCTAGTGAAAAGGGGCTCGGTAACACTGAAGCTTTCTTT
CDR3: CSASEKGLGNTEAFF

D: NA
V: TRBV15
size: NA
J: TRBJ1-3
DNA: TGTGCCACCAGCAGAGATCGTCCAGGAACTGGAAACACCATATATTTT
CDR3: CATSRDRPGTGNTIYF

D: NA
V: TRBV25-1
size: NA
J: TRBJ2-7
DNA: TGTGCCAGCAGCTCTACGGGTTACGAGCAGTACTTC
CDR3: CASSSTGYEQYF

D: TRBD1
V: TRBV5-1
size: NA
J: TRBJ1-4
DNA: TGCGCCAGCAGCTTGGCCGCGACAGGGATTGAAAAACTGTTTTTT
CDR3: CASSLAATGIEKLFF

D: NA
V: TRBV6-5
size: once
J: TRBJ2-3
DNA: TGTGCCAGCAGTTTGACAGTGGGGGGAGATACGCAGTATTTT
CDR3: CASSLTVGGDTQYF

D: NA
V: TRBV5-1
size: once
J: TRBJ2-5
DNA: TGCGCCAGCAGCTTGCAAGGGGGCCAAGAGACCCAGTACTTC
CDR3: CASSLQGGQETQYF

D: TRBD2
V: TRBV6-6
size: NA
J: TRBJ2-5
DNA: TGTGCCAGCCTTCCCGGGGGGGCCGGGACCCAGTACTTC
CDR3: CASLPGGAGTQYF

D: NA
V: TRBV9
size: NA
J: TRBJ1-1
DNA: TGTGCCAGCAGCGAGAAAACCGGGAACACTGAAGCTTTCTTT
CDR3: CASSEKTGNTEAFF

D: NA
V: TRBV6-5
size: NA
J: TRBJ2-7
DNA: TGTGCCAGCAGCCCCCGGGACGGATCCTACGAGCAGTACTTC
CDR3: CASSPRDGSYEQYF

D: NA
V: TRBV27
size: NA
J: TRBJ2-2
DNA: TGTGCCAGCAGTCAAACAGGGTCTACCGGGGAGCTGTTTTTT
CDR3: CASSQTGSTGELFF

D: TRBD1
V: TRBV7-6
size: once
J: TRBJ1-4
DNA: TGTGCCAGCAGCGTAGGGACAGGGCGGGAAAAACTGTTTTTT
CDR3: CASSVGTGREKLFF

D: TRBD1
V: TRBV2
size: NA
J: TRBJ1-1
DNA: TGTGCCAGCGGAGGACAGGGAGACACTGAAGCTTTCTTT
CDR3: CASGGQGDTEAFF

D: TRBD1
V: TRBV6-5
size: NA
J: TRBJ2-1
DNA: TGTGCCAGCAGTCGGGACAGCTACAATGAGCAGTTCTTC
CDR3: CASSRDSYNEQFF

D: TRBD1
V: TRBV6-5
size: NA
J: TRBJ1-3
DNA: TGTGCCAGCGCGGACAGGGGGAGAAACACCATATATTTT
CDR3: CASADRGRNTIYF

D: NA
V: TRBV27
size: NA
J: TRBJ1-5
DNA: TGTGCCAGCAGTTTTGGCATCAATCAGCCCCAGCATTTT
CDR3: CASSFGINQPQHF

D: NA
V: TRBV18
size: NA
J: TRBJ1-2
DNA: TGTGCCAGCTCACCAGACAGACTTTTGTATGGCTACACCTTC
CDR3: CASSPDRLLYGYTF

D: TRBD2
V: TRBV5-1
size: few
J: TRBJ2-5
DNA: TGCGCCAGCAGCACGGCAGCGGGGGTAGAGACCCAGTACTTC
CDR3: CASSTAAGVETQYF

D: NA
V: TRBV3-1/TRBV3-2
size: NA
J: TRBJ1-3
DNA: TGTGCCAGCAGCCAAGTCACAGGCTCTGGAAACACCATATATTTT
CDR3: CASSQVTGSGNTIYF

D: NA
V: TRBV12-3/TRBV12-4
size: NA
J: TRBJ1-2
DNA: TGTGCCAGCAGTCTTGACAGGCGCGGAGGCTACACCTTC
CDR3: CASSLDRRGGYTF

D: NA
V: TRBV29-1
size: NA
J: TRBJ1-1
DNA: TGCAGCGTTGGGGGCACTGAAGCTTTCTTT
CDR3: CSVGGTEAFF

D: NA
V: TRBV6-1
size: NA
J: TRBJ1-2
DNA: TGTGCCAGCAGTGATGTGACGGACGTCTATGGCTACACCTTC
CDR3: CASSDVTDVYGYTF

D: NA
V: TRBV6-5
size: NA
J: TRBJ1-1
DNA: TGTGCCAGCACCAAGGAGACGTACACTGAAGCTTTCTTT
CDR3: CASTKETYTEAFF

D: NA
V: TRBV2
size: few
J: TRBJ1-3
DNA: TGTGCCAGCAGGGCGGGGTACTCTGGAAACACCATATATTTT
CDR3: CASRAGYSGNTIYF

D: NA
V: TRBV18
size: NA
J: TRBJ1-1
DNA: TGTGCCAGCTCACCGAGGAATACAGGGAACACTGAAGCTTTCTTT
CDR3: CASSPRNTGNTEAFF

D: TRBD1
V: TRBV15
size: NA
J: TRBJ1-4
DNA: TGTGCCACGGGCCCCCACGGGACAGCGAATGAAAAACTGTTTTTT
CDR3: CATGPHGTANEKLFF

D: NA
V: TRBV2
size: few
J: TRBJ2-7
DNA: TGTGCCAGCAGGGACCCGCCTTACGAGCAGTACTTC
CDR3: CASRDPPYEQYF

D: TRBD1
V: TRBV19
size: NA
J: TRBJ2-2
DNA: TGTGCCAGTAGTATGGACAGGGTAAACACCGGGGAGCTGTTTTTT
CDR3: CASSMDRVNTGELFF

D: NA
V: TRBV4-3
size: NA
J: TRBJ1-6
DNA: TGCGCCAGCAGCCAAGAAACAGGACAAACCTCTTCACCCCTCCACTTT
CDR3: CASSQETGQTSSPLHF

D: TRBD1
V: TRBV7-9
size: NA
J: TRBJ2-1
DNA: TGTGCCAGCACACAGGGGAATGAGCAGTTCTTC
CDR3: CASTQGNEQFF

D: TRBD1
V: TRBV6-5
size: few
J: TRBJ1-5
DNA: TGTGCCAGCAGTTACTCCAGGGGGTTGCAGCCCCAGCATTTT
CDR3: CASSYSRGLQPQHF

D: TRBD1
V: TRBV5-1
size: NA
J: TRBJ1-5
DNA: TGCGCCAGCAGCTTATCAGGGGGCGGCAATCAGCCCCAGCATTTT
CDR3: CASSLSGGGNQPQHF

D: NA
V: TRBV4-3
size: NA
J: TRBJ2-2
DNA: TGCGCCAGCAGCCAAGACCCCCAGGCGGTAGGGTCCGGGGAGCTGTTTTTT
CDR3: CASSQDPQAVGSGELFF

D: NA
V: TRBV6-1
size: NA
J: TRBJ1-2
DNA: TGTGCCAGCAGTGATCTATACGGCGGTTTTAACTATGGCTACACCTTC
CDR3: CASSDLYGGFNYGYTF

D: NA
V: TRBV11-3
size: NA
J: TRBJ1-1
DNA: TGTGCCAGCAGCTTAGATCGTTTGATAAGCACGGGGAACACTGAAGCTTTCTTT
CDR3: CASSLDRLISTGNTEAFF

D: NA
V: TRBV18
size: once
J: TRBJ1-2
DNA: TGTGCCAGCTCACCCGAGGTAACGGCGGGTCGGTATGGCTACACCTTC
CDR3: CASSPEVTAGRYGYTF

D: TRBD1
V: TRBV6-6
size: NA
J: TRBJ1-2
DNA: TGTGCCAGCAGTTCGCACAGGGGACCTAACTATGGCTACACCTTC
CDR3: CASSSHRGPNYGYTF

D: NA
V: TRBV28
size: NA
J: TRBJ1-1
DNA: TGTGCCAGCAGTCCCGATCAGAAAGCTTTCTTT
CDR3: CASSPDQKAFF

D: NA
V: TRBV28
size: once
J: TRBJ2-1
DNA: TGTGCCAGCATGACGACTAGCTCCTACAATGAGCAGTTCTTC
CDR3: CASMTTSSYNEQFF

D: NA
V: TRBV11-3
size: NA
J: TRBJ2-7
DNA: TGTGCCAGCAGCAAGGGTTACGAGCAGTACTTC
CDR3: CASSKGYEQYF

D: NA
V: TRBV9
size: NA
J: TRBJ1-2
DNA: TGTGCCAGCAGCGTAGACACGGGAAACTATGGCTACACCTTC
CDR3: CASSVDTGNYGYTF

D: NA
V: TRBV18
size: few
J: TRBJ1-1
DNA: TGTGCCAGCTCACCCCAGGCCTCTATGAACACTGAAGCTTTCTTT
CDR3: CASSPQASMNTEAFF

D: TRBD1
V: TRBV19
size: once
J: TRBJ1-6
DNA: TGTGCCAGCGGACAGGGGGTCGGTTCACCCCTCCACTTT
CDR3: CASGQGVGSPLHF

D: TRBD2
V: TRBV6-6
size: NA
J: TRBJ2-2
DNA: TGTGCCAGCAGTTATATAAGCGGGGGAGGCACCGGGGAGCTGTTTTTT
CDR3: CASSYISGGGTGELFF

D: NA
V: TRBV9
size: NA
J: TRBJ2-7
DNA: TGTGCCAGCAGCGTAGCTGGAGGGGCCCTCTCCTACGAGCAGTACTTC
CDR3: CASSVAGGALSYEQYF